This TCR beta chain was obtained from a study of cytomegalovirus exposure and HLA in healthy donors. The CDR3 totals 16 residues. J lost 1 base, V lost 4 bases, and 5 bases had no gene match. Germline CDR1 SGHRS, CDR2 YFSETQ. PCR involved 60 Vbeta and 13 Jbeta primers. Profiling relied on immunoSEQ multiplex PCR, and the TCRdb table lists in-frame clones only, not all of them. The sample holds about 100,000 clones, around 76% seen once. Study findings and constraints: Differences between HLA loci emerged in a later analysis of TCR association rates, with DRB1 most and HLA-C fewest. Some V segments could not be told apart, so they were left out, TRBV6-2 and TRBV6-3 among them.

Details on this clone: Its specificity is unknown.

The TCR sequence derives from a man in his forties in good health and CMV-seropositive. The sequencing input was PBMCs. This chain connects TRBV5-1 to TRBJ2-5; TRBD1 matches 12 bases. CDR3 amino acids: CASSKGQGAVQETQYF. In nucleotides, the CDR3 is TGCGCCAGCAGCAAGGGACAGGGGGCAGTCCAAGAGACCCAGTACTTC.